These T cell receptor beta chains were read from a single sample in a study of shared clonotypes between healthy human individuals. Using immunoSEQ multiplex PCR, the repertoire was profiled, and TCRdb retains in-frame clones only, with some absent. The table records nearly 2 million clones, roughly 94% of them present only once. Sequencing used naive CD8+ T cells sorted from blood. Receptors were obtained from a man younger than 30 in good health. Each CDR3 is given with its conserved first and last residue. D genes are given only for firm matches. Rows may omit the clone size; those that give it use once, few, many or a size class.

>TRBV7-6|-|once|TRBJ2-7
CASSLALGANYEQYF
TGTGCCAGCAGCTTAGCCCTCGGGGCCAACTACGAGCAGTACTTC
>TRBV27|-|-|TRBJ2-7
CASSLTATYEQYF
TGTGCCAGCAGTTTGACTGCGACCTACGAGCAGTACTTC
>TRBV7-9|TRBD2|-|TRBJ2-1
CASSLASGGGDNEQFF
TGTGCCAGCAGCTTAGCTAGCGGGGGAGGTGACAATGAGCAGTTCTTC
>TRBV13|TRBD2|-|TRBJ2-3
CASSPPPDDSGSLRGTDTQYF
TGTGCCAGCAGCCCCCCCCCAGATGATAGCGGGAGCCTTCGGGGCACAGATACGCAGTATTTT
>TRBV7-9|TRBD2|-|TRBJ2-3
CASSVPNSGREFTDTQYF
TGTGCCAGCAGCGTCCCAAATAGCGGGAGGGAATTCACAGATACGCAGTATTTT
>TRBV9|TRBD2|-|TRBJ2-3
CASSREGRTDTQYF
TGTGCCAGCAGCCGGGAGGGTAGAACAGATACGCAGTATTTT
>TRBV7-9|-|-|TRBJ2-2
CAEDFADTGELFF
TGTGCCGAAGACTTCGCAGACACCGGGGAGCTGTTTTTT
>TRBV25-1|TRBD2|-|TRBJ2-3
CASSEGWAGGRYADTQYF
TGTGCCAGCAGTGAAGGTTGGGCGGGGGGGCGGTATGCTGATACGCAGTATTTT
>TRBV6-1|-|once|TRBJ2-7
CASSEARVYRHEQYF
TGTGCCAGCAGTGAAGCTAGGGTGTACAGGCACGAGCAGTACTTC
>TRBV13|-|-|TRBJ2-1
CASSPSDSYNEQFF
TGTGCCAGCAGCCCCTCGGACTCCTACAATGAGCAGTTCTTC
>TRBV6-5|TRBD1|-|TRBJ2-5
CASRTTGDLTETQYF
TGTGCCAGCAGAACGACAGGGGACCTTACGGAGACCCAGTACTTC
>TRBV4-1|-|-|TRBJ2-5
CASSQLVNGNQETQYF
TGCGCCAGCAGCCAATTGGTGAACGGCAACCAAGAGACCCAGTACTTC
>TRBV11-3|-|-|TRBJ2-7
CASSLDPGYEQYF
TGTGCCAGCAGCTTAGATCCCGGCTACGAGCAGTACTTC
>TRBV11-2|TRBD2|-|TRBJ2-1
CASSLIRASGIFYNEQFF
TGTGCCAGCAGCTTAATCCGGGCTAGCGGGATATTCTACAATGAGCAGTTCTTC
>TRBV7-6|-|-|TRBJ2-2
CATSQGLATGELFF
TGTGCCACCTCCCAAGGACTTGCGACCGGGGAGCTGTTTTTT
>TRBV11-2|-|-|TRBJ2-1
CASSLGGFAERFYNEQFF
TGTGCCAGCAGCTTAGGGGGATTTGCGGAACGGTTCTACAATGAGCAGTTCTTC
>TRBV30|TRBD1|-|TRBJ1-1
CAWSFGQGGAEAFF
TGTGCCTGGAGTTTTGGACAGGGTGGGGCTGAAGCTTTCTTT
>TRBV5-1|TRBD1|-|TRBJ2-1
CASSFEALGQGINEQFF
TGCGCCAGCAGCTTCGAGGCCTTGGGACAGGGGATAAATGAGCAGTTCTTC
>TRBV7-9|-|-|TRBJ2-2
CASSLNFGGENTGELFF
TGTGCCAGCAGCTTAAACTTCGGAGGAGAGAACACCGGGGAGCTGTTTTTT
>TRBV4-1|-|-|TRBJ1-4
CASSQDGEEEVFF
TGCGCCAGCAGCCAAGATGGGGAGGAGGAGGTGTTTTTT
>TRBV5-4|-|once|TRBJ2-1
CASSPGTNEQFF
TGTGCCAGCAGCCCGGGGACTAATGAGCAGTTCTTC
>TRBV7-2|-|-|TRBJ2-7
CASSLERAYEQYF
TGTGCCAGCAGCTTAGAGCGGGCCTACGAGCAGTACTTC
>TRBV6-5|-|once|TRBJ1-4
CASSYDGTNEKLFF
TGTGCCAGCAGTTACGATGGGACTAATGAAAAACTGTTTTTT
>TRBV11-2|TRBD2|-|TRBJ2-1
CASSLVGSGSSVYNEQFF
TGTGCCAGCAGCTTAGTGGGTAGCGGGAGTAGTGTTTACAATGAGCAGTTCTTC
>TRBV6-5|-|-|TRBJ2-2
CASSYTLTGELFF
TGTGCCAGCAGTTACACCCTGACCGGGGAGCTGTTTTTT
>TRBV19|-|-|TRBJ2-7
CASSIMMGAGPGLYEQYF
TGTGCCAGTAGTATTATGATGGGAGCGGGCCCTGGGCTCTACGAGCAGTACTTC
>TRBV9|-|-|TRBJ2-7
CASSVAVGASYEQYF
TGTGCCAGCAGCGTAGCGGTAGGTGCCTCCTACGAGCAGTACTTC
>TRBV5-4|-|-|TRBJ2-1
CASSWGTIRNEQFF
TGTGCCAGCAGCTGGGGGACGATTAGAAATGAGCAGTTCTTC
>TRBV19|TRBD1|-|TRBJ2-1
CASSMGPKVGGDEQFF
TGTGCCAGTAGTATGGGCCCCAAAGTAGGGGGCGATGAGCAGTTCTTC
>TRBV9|TRBD1|-|TRBJ2-7
CASSLYGTDYEQYF
TGTGCCAGCAGCTTATACGGGACAGACTACGAGCAGTACTTC
>TRBV5-6|-|once|TRBJ2-3
CASSLDSMDTQYF
TGTGCCAGCAGCTTAGACAGCATGGATACGCAGTATTTT
>TRBV11-3|TRBD1|-|TRBJ2-7
CASSFGTGLGDEQYF
TGTGCCAGCAGCTTTGGGACAGGGCTAGGTGACGAGCAGTACTTC
>TRBV5-6|-|-|TRBJ2-1
CATQGPYNEQFF
TGTGCCACCCAGGGCCCCTACAATGAGCAGTTCTTC
>TRBV5-6|TRBD1|-|TRBJ2-1
CASSLVQGASNEQFF
TGTGCCAGCAGCTTGGTACAGGGGGCAAGCAATGAGCAGTTCTTC
>TRBV27|TRBD2|-|TRBJ2-5
CASSLGSGGVETQYF
TGTGCCAGCAGTTTAGGAAGCGGGGGGGTGGAGACCCAGTACTTC
>TRBV5-1|TRBD2|-|TRBJ2-3
CASSLYTSGTDTQYF
TGCGCCAGCAGCTTGTATACTAGCGGCACAGATACGCAGTATTTT
>TRBV5-1|TRBD1|once|TRBJ2-7
CASSLDPQGASAEQYF
TGCGCCAGCAGCTTGGACCCACAGGGGGCGTCGGCCGAGCAGTACTTC
>TRBV6-6|-|-|TRBJ2-3
CASRSEDYPPGDTQYF
TGTGCCAGCAGGTCCGAGGACTACCCTCCGGGTGATACGCAGTATTTT
>TRBV11-2|TRBD1|-|TRBJ2-7
CASSQDRGLDEQYF
TGTGCCAGCAGCCAGGACAGGGGACTTGACGAGCAGTACTTC
>TRBV21-1|-|-|TRBJ2-7
CASSKSVGSGRALKLEQYF
TGTGCCAGCAGCAAATCGGTAGGGAGCGGGAGGGCCCTTAAACTTGAGCAGTACTTC
>TRBV13|TRBD2|once|TRBJ2-3
CASSLGGGAGGPDTQYF
TGTGCCAGCAGCTTAGGGGGCGGAGCGGGAGGGCCAGATACGCAGTATTTT